The next 29 T cell receptor beta chains were all read from a single sample in a study of blood T cells in healthy people across ages. It was with a sample-barcoded 5' primer and a J-beta primer mix that a second PCR of roughly 7 to 12 cycles was run. TCRdb fed the 5' RACE reads into MiXCR, producing one record per CDR3 protein. The table has 1.5 million to 1.8 million distinct CDR3 sequences, under 55% seen once. The source material was blood. Receptor source: a woman younger than 35 in good health.

The V and J genes are TRBV6-2 or TRBV6-3 and TRBJ2-1, with D hard to call. The J call is uncertain, as TRBJ2-7 better fits the DNA end. This CDR3 has 13 residues. CDR1 is MNHEY, CDR2 SVGEGT, per germline. CDR3 amino acids: CASRDTGDNEQYF. The CDR3, as DNA: TGTGCCAGCAGAGACACGGGTGACAATGAGCAGTACTTC.

This chain uses TRBV12-3 or TRBV12-4 with TRBJ2-3; D remains unclear. CDR3 length: 17 amino acids. With 2 bases removed from V and 0 bases from J, the gap between germline ends came to 15 bases. In nucleotides, the CDR3 is TGTGCCAGCAGTTTATCTCCGGCGACGGCTAGCACAGATACGCAGTATTTT. As protein: CASSLSPATASTDTQYF.

The rearrangement links TRBV15 to TRBJ1-1; D may be TRBD1 (5 bases). V lost 0 bases to trimming and J lost 5 bases, with 7 bases between them. Germline V gene sequence: CDR1 LNHNV, CDR2 YYDKDF (reference sequence). The CDR3 has 13 amino acids. The CDR3 region has the DNA TGTGCCACCAGCAGAGATGGGGGGACTGAAGCTTTCTTT. It translates to CATSRDGGTEAFF.

This clonotype was observed a few times. This sequence joins TRBV24-1 and TRBJ2-1, with D perhaps matching TRBD1 or TRBD2 (5 bases each). Trimming took 3 bases from V and 7 from J, leaving 18 bases between them. This CDR3 has 16 residues. Per germline, CDR1 KGHDR and CDR2 SFDVKD. In nucleotides, the CDR3 is TGTGCCACCAGTGATAGGGGAGACTTCCTCGGGAATGAGCAGTTCTTC. This codes for CATSDRGDFLGNEQFF.

The V gene is TRBV28, the J gene TRBJ1-5, with D tentatively TRBD1 (5 bases). The V end was cut by 6 bases, the J end by 1 base, with 10 bases between. Germline CDR1 and CDR2: MDHEN and SYDVKM. The CDR3 is made up of 14 amino acids. Written as DNA, the CDR3 is TGTGCCAGCAGAAGCAGGGTAAGCAATCAGCCCCAGCATTTT. Protein sequence: CASRSRVSNQPQHF. The full variable domain, its missing parts supplied by reference TRBV28 and TRBJ1-5, is DVKVTQSSRYLVKRTGEKVFLECVQDMDHENMFWYRQDPGLGLRLIYFSYDVKMKEKGDIPEGYSVSREKKERFSLILESASTNQTSMYLCASRSRVSNQPQHFGDGTRLSIL.

The rearrangement joins TRBV5-1 to TRBJ2-1; 8 bases are shared with TRBD2. J was trimmed by 6 bases and V by 0 bases; bases with no gene match: 5. Germline values: CDR1 SGHRS, CDR2 YFSETQ. The CDR3 is 15 residues long. CDR3: CASSLVSGASNEQFF. For the CDR3, the DNA is TGCGCCAGCAGCTTGGTTAGCGGGGCCAGCAATGAGCAGTTCTTC.

This clonotype was picked up a small number of times. The gene calls are TRBV29-1 and TRBJ2-7; a possible D gene is TRBD1 (7 bases). The CDR3 contains 12 residues. Trimming shortened V by 6 bases and J by 2 bases, and 11 bases separated the two germline ends. Germline assignment: CDR1 SQVTM and CDR2 ANQGSEA. This chain's CDR3 is CSVGGQTYEQYF. CDR3 DNA sequence: TGCAGCGTGGGGGGACAGACCTACGAGCAGTACTTC.

This clonotype was counted only a few times. The chain couples TRBV6-2 or TRBV6-3 to TRBJ1-1; the D is unclear. This CDR3 is built from 14 residues. Trimming removed 4 bases from V and 4 bases from J, with 13 bases in between. Per germline, CDR1 MNHEY and CDR2 SVGEGT. The CDR3 spells CASSFPAKGTEAFF. For the CDR3, the DNA is TGTGCCAGCAGTTTTCCAGCAAAGGGCACTGAAGCTTTCTTT.

The chain links TRBV7-9 to TRBJ2-3; D uncertain. The CDR3 spans 12 residues. Trimming took 1 base from V and 8 from J, leaving 7 bases between them. Germline CDR1 and CDR2: SEHNR and FQNEAQ (reference sequence). The CDR3, as DNA: TGTGCCAGCAGCTTAGGGGGAAGTACGCAGTATTTT. Protein: CASSLGGSTQYF.

The rearrangement uses TRBV7-2 and TRBJ2-3; 7 positions match TRBD1. CDR1 and CDR2 from the germline V gene are SGHTA and FQGNSA. CDR3 length: 13 amino acids. Trimming took 5 bases from V and 8 from J; bases not matched to a gene: 7. CDR3 coding DNA: TGTGCCAGCAGCCCAGACAGGGCAGGTACGCAGTATTTT. Encoded protein: CASSPDRAGTQYF.

J is TRBJ2-7 and V is TRBV7-2; D is ambiguous. Germline CDR1 reads SGHTA; CDR2 reads FQGNSA. This CDR3 is built from 15 residues. Trimming pared 1 base from V and 0 bases from J, leaving 10 bases between. The CDR3 is CASSLEAFTSYEQYF. CDR3 bases: TGTGCCAGCAGCTTAGAAGCGTTCACCTCCTACGAGCAGTACTTC.

This clonotype was seen only a few times. The chain combines TRBV10-3 with TRBJ1-1; D is unclear. There are 13 residues in the CDR3. Germline V gene data show CDR1 as ENHRY and CDR2 as SYGVKD. V was trimmed by 6 bases and J by 7 bases, leaving 15 bases between them. The CDR3 DNA sequence: TGTGCCATCAGAATGAGGGAGCAATTTGAAGCTTTCTTT. This codes for CAIRMREQFEAFF.

This clonotype has just a few counts. The chain couples TRBV6-6 to TRBJ2-7; D is unresolved. This CDR3 is 14 amino acids long. In germline, CDR1 is MNHNY, CDR2 SVGAGI (reference sequence). V lost 0 bases to trimming and J lost 2 bases, with 8 bases between them. For the CDR3, the DNA is TGTGCCAGCAGTTACTCAGTTCCCCCCTACGAGCAGTACTTC. Amino acids: CASSYSVPPYEQYF.

This sequence joins TRBV6-1 and TRBJ2-3; 7 nucleotides match TRBD2. V shed 6 bases and J 3 bases; nucleotides not matched to a gene: 6. CDR3 length: 14 residues. The germline CDR1 and CDR2 sequences are MNHNS and SASEGT. CDR3 sequence (DNA): TGTGCCAGCAGCTGGGAGGGGACGACAGATACGCAGTATTTT. Translating gives CASSWEGTTDTQYF.

In this sample, this clonotype turned up a few times. J is TRBJ2-5 and V is TRBV10-3; no reliable D call. The CDR3 extends over 15 amino acids. From germline, CDR1 is ENHRY and CDR2 SYGVKD. The V and J ends lost 3 bases and 4 bases respectively, with 15 bases between them. The chain's CDR3 is CAISDPTVSGETQYF. CDR3 DNA sequence: TGTGCCATCAGTGACCCTACAGTCTCCGGAGAGACCCAGTACTTC.

There are a few counts of this clonotype. The CDR3, as DNA: TGTGCCAGCAGCTCCCGACTCGGGGTCTATGGCTACACCTTC. Translated: CASSSRLGVYGYTF. The rearrangement links TRBV7-2 to TRBJ1-2; D gene ambiguous. The germline V and J ends were trimmed by 4 bases and 4 bases, with 13 bases remaining between them. CDR1 is SGHTA, CDR2 FQGNSA, per germline. The CDR3 extends over 14 amino acids. Full variable domain (rest looked up from reference TRBV7-2 and TRBJ1-2): GAGVSQSPSNKVTEKGKDVELRCDPISGHTALYWYRQSLGQGLEFLIYFQGNSAPDKSGLPSDRFSAERTGGSVSTLTIQRTQQEDSAVYLCASSSRLGVYGYTFGSGTRLTVV.

On this clonotype itself: Germline is not matched at one junction end, which may reflect a read error. The chain combines TRBV25-1 with TRBJ2-5; tentatively, D is TRBD2 (5 bases). This CDR3 comprises 15 residues. The germline V gene encodes CDR1 MGHDK and CDR2 SYGVNS. CDR3 bases: TGTGCCGGCAGTGAGGCGGGCCCCTCCTACAATGAGCAGTACTTC. Its translation is CAGSEAGPSYNEQYF.

This clonotype was counted a few times. V usage is TRBV29-1 and J usage is TRBJ2-7; 7 bases align to TRBD1. The V and J ends lost 0 bases and 12 bases, in that order; junction bases with no gene match: 8. CDR3 size: 12 residues. The germline gives CDR1 SQVTM, CDR2 ANQGSEA. CDR3 amino acids: CSVEEVGGGVYF. CDR3 DNA: TGCAGCGTTGAAGAGGTAGGGGGCGGAGTGTACTTC.

The V and J genes are TRBV5-8 and TRBJ1-2, with 10 bases that match TRBD1. CDR1 is SGHTS and CDR2 is YDEGEE in the germline V gene. V was pared by 6 bases and J by 5 bases, with 16 bases of the junction left unmatched. The CDR3 is made up of 17 amino acids. The CDR3 loop reads CASIPDRGRIPGYGYTF. CDR3 sequence (DNA): TGTGCCAGCATCCCCGACAGGGGGCGAATCCCAGGGTATGGCTACACCTTC.

The gene calls are TRBV6-2 or TRBV6-3 and TRBJ2-5; D remains ambiguous. V lost 0 bases to trimming and J lost 5 bases, with 22 bases between them. CDR1 MNHEY and CDR2 SVGEGT come from the germline V gene. The length of the CDR3 is 18 residues. CDR3 loop: CASSYSKISSAFVETQYF. CDR3 bases: TGTGCCAGCAGTTACTCGAAGATAAGTTCGGCCTTCGTCGAGACCCAGTACTTC.

The chain recombines TRBV5-1 with TRBJ2-7; D is undetermined. The CDR3 extends over 13 amino acids. V was cut by 0 bases and J by 7 bases, with 11 bases left in between. Germline V CDR1 and CDR2: SGHRS, YFSETQ. CDR3 in DNA: TGCGCCAGCAGCTTGGAAACCAGGCAAGAGCAGTACTTC. Translation: CASSLETRQEQYF. Using reference TRBV5-1 and TRBJ2-7 for the parts outside the CDR3, the full variable domain is KAGVTQTPRYLIKTRGQQVTLSCSPISGHRSVSWYQQTPGQGLQFLFEYFSETQRNKGNFPGRFSGRQFSNSRSEMNVSTLELGDSALYLCASSLETRQEQYFGPGTRLTVT.

The V call is TRBV6-2 or TRBV6-3, the J call TRBJ1-1; 7 positions agree with TRBD1. Germline loops: CDR1 MNHEY, CDR2 SVGEGT. This CDR3 spans 15 amino acids. V lost 4 bases to trimming and J lost 4 bases; unmatched junction nucleotides: 9. CDR3 residues: CASSLTGEGRTEAFF. In DNA, the CDR3 is TGTGCCAGCAGTTTAACAGGGGAGGGACGCACTGAAGCTTTCTTT.

The chain joins TRBV5-6 to TRBJ2-2; D remains ambiguous. Trimming shortened V by 4 bases and J by 5 bases, and 12 bases separated the two germline ends. The CDR3 contains 14 residues. Germline values: CDR1 SGHDT, CDR2 YYEEEE. The CDR3 DNA reads as TGTGCCAGCAGCCGGACGGGCTTAACCGGGGAGCTGTTTTTT. This translates into CASSRTGLTGELFF.

This chain joins TRBV7-2 and TRBJ2-1; 8 nucleotides align to TRBD2. V gave up 6 bases and J gave up 4 bases; unmatched junction bases: 11. CDR3 length: 16 amino acids. The germline V gene has CDR1 SGHTA and CDR2 FQGNSA. CDR3 sequence (DNA): TGTGCCAGCAGGACACAAGGTAGCGGGGTGTACAATGAGCAGTTCTTC. Protein: CASRTQGSGVYNEQFF.

The chain is built from TRBV9 and TRBJ1-1; D is ambiguous. The CDR3 runs 12 residues. Germline V lookup: CDR1 SGDLS, CDR2 YYNGEE. Between the trimmed V and J ends, which lost 6 bases and 3 bases, there was a span of 9 bases. CDR3: CASNVKDTEAFF. The DNA of the CDR3 is TGTGCCAGCAACGTGAAGGACACTGAAGCTTTCTTT. The full variable domain, in which reference TRBV9 and TRBJ1-1 provide the parts outside the CDR3, is DSGVTQTPKHLITATGQRVTLRCSPRSGDLSVYWYQQSLDQGLQFLIQYYNGEERAKGNILERFSAQQFPDLHSELNLSSLELGDSALYFCASNVKDTEAFFGQGTRLTVV.

The chain has TRBV6-1 and TRBJ2-3, with D perhaps TRBD2 (6 bases). CDR1 and CDR2 (germline): MNHNS, SASEGT. V dropped 7 bases and J dropped 3 bases, with 14 bases sitting between them. The CDR3 spans 14 residues. The CDR3 is CASTIGGWTDTQYF. The DNA for the CDR3 is TGTGCCAGCACGATCGGGGGTTGGACAGATACGCAGTATTTT.

V and J are TRBV20-1 and TRBJ2-1, with D tentatively TRBD1 (5 bases). Between the trimmed V and J ends, which lost 6 bases and 12 bases, there was a span of 15 bases. The CDR3 runs 11 residues. Germline V gives CDR1 DFQATT, CDR2 SNEGSKA (reference sequence). The CDR3 region has the DNA TGCAGTGCAATCGGACAAACGTGGCAGTTCTTC. Its translation: CSAIGQTWQFF.

This clonotype has a count of ten or more. The chain has TRBV4-1 and TRBJ1-2; D gene ambiguous. Germline values: CDR1 MGHRA, CDR2 YSYEKL. CDR3 length: 14 residues. Deletions cut 2 bases from V and 2 bases from J, with 9 bases between. The CDR3 nucleotides are TGCGCCAGCAGCCAACCCGGGAGAAACTATGGCTACACCTTC. It codes for CASSQPGRNYGYTF.

The chain combines TRBV7-8 with TRBJ1-2; D possibly corresponds to TRBD1 (5 bases). Trimming cost V 5 bases and J 5 bases, with 21 bases left between them. Per the germline V gene, CDR1 is SGHVS and CDR2 is FQNEAQ. CDR3 size: 16 residues. DNA of the CDR3: TGTGCCAGCAGCCCAGGGCGGACTCCCCGCATTTATGGCTACACCTTC. Its protein product is CASSPGRTPRIYGYTF.